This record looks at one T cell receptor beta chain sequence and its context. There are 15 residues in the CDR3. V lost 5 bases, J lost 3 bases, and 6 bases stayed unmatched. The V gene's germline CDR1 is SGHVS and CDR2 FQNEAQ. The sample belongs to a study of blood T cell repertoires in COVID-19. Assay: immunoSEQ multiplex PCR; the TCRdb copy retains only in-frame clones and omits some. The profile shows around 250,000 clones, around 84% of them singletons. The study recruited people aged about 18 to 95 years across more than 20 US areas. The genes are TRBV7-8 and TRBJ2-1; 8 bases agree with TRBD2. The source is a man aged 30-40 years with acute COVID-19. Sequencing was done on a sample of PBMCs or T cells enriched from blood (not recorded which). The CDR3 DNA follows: TGTGCCAGCAGCCTGACTAGCGATTTCTACAATGAGCAGTTCTTC. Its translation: CASSLTSDFYNEQFF.